This TCR beta chain was identified during a study of CD8+CD57+ T cells in acquired aplastic anemia. Sequencing involved patients with CD8+CD57+ cell expansion previously shown by flow cytometry. The germline gives CDR1 SNHLY, CDR2 FYNNEI. The CDR3 has 14 amino acids. Trimming removed 6 bases at V and 2 bases at J, with 12 bases between. TCR beta VDJ combinations and CDR3 sequences were profiled from genomic DNA. A single record per CDR3 protein comes from TCRdb applying MiXCR to the reads. Among 150,000 to 180,000 distinct CDR3 sequences, approximately 52% were seen once, and the ten largest hold roughly 12%. This clonotype was seen ten or more times.

Sequenced: sorted CD4+, CD8+, or CD8+CD57+ T cells (not recorded which) from PBMCs. V is TRBV2 and J is TRBJ2-3; D remains ambiguous. The source of this sequence is a human donor with aplastic anemia. CDR3 nucleotides: TGTGCCAGCAGCGCTCTTCGAGCCACAGATACGCAGTATTTT. Translating gives CASSALRATDTQYF.